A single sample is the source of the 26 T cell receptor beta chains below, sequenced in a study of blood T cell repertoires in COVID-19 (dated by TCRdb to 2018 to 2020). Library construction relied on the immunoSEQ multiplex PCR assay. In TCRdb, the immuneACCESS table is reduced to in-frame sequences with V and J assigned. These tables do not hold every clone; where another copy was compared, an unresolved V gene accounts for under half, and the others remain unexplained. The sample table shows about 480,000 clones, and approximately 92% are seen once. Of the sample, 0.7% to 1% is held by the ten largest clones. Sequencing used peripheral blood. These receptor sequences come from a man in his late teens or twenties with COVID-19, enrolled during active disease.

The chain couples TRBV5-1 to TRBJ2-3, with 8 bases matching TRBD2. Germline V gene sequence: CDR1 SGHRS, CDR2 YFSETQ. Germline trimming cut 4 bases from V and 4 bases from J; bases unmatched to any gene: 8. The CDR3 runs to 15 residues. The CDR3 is CASSPRAGEADTQYF. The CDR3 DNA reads TGCGCCAGCAGCCCACGAGCGGGAGAGGCAGATACGCAGTATTTT.

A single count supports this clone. CDR3 sequence: CSVVGDRVLPYGYTF. CDR3 in DNA: TGCAGCGTTGTGGGGGACAGGGTCTTACCGTATGGCTACACCTTC. The chain uses TRBV29-1 and TRBJ1-2; 9 bases agree with TRBD1. The CDR3 contains 15 residues. Germline CDR1 SQVTM, CDR2 ANQGSEA. V gave up 4 bases and J gave up 5 bases; unmatched junction bases: 11.

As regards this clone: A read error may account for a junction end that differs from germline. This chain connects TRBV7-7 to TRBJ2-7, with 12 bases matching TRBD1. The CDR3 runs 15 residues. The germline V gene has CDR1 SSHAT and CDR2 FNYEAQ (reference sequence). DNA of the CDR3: TGTGCTAGCAGCCTCACCCCGGGACAGGGGGCCGAGCAGTACTTC. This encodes CASSLTPGQGAEQYF.

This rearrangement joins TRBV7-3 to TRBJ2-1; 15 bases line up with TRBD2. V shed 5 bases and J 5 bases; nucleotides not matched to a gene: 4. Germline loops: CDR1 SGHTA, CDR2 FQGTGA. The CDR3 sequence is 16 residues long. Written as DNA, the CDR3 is TGTGCCAGCAGCCGCGGACTAGCGGGAGGGGACAATGAGCAGTTCTTC. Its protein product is CASSRGLAGGDNEQFF.

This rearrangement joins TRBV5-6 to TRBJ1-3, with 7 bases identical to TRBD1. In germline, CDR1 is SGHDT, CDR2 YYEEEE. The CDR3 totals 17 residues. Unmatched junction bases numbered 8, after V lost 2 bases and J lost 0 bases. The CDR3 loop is CASSLLPGQSSGNTIYF. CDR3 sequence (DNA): TGTGCCAGCAGCTTACTACCGGGACAGAGCTCTGGAAACACCATATATTTT.

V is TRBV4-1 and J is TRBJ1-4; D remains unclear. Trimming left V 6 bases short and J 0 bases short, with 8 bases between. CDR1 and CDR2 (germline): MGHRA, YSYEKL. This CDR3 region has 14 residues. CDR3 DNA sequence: TGCGCCAGCAGGAGGAGGGCAACTAATGAAAAACTGTTTTTT. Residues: CASRRRATNEKLFF.

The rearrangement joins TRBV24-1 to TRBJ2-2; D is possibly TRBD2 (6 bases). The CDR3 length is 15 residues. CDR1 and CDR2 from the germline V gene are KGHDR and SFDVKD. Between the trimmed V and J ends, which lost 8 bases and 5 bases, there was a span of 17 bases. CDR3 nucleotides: TGTGCCACCACCAAACTCCCGGGGGAAACCGGGGAGCTGTTTTTT. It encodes CATTKLPGETGELFF.

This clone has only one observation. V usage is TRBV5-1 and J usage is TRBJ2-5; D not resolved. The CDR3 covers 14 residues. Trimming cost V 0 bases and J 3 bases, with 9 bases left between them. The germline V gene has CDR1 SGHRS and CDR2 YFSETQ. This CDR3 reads CASSLVAGKETQYF. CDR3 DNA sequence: TGCGCCAGCAGCTTGGTAGCCGGTAAAGAGACCCAGTACTTC.

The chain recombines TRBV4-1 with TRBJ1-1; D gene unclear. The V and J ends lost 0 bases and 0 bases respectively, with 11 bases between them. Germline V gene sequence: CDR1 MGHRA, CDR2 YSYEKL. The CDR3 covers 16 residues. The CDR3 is CASSQDSAGMNTEAFF. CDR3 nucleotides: TGCGCCAGCAGCCAAGACTCTGCGGGGATGAACACTGAAGCTTTCTTT.

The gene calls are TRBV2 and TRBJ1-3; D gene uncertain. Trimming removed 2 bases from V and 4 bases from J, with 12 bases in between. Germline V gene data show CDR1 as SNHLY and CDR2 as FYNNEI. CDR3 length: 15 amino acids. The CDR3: CASSELSGSGNTIYF. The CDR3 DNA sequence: TGTGCCAGCAGTGAACTGTCGGGGTCCGGAAACACCATATATTTT.

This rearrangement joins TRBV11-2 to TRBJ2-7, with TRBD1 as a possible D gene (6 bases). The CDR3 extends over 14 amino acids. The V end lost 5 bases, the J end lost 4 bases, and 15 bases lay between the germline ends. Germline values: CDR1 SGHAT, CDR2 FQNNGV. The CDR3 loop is CASSPGQQLYEQYF. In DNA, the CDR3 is TGTGCCAGCAGCCCGGGACAACAACTTTACGAGCAGTACTTC.

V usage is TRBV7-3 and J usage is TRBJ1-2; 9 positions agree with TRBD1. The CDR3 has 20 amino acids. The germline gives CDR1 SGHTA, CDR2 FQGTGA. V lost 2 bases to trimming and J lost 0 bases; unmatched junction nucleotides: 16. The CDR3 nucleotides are TGTGCCAGCAGCTTATATACTCTGTGGACAGGGACAGGGACTAACTATGGCTACACCTTC. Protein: CASSLYTLWTGTGTNYGYTF.

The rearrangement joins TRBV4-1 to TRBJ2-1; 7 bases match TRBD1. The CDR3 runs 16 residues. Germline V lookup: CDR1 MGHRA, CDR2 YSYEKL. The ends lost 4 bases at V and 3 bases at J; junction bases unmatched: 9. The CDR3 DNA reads TGCGCCAGCAGCCCATTACAGGGGATCGGCTACAATGAGCAGTTCTTC. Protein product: CASSPLQGIGYNEQFF.

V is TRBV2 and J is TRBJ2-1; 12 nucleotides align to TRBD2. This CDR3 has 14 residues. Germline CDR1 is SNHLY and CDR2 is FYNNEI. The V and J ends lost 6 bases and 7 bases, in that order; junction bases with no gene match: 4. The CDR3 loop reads CASRRTSGVNEQFF. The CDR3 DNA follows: TGTGCCAGCAGAAGGACTAGCGGGGTTAATGAGCAGTTCTTC.

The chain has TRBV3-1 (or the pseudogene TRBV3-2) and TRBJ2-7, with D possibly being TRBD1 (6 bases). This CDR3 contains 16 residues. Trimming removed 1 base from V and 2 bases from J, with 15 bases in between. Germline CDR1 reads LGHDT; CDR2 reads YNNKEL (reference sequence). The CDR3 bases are TGTGCCAGCAGCCAAGCGCGCGGCAGGGGACCCTACGAGCAGTACTTC. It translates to CASSQARGRGPYEQYF.

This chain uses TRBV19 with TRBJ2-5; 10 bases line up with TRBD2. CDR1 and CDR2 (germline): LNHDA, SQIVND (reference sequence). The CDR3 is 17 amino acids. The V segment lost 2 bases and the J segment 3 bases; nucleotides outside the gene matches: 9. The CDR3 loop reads CASSIRDSGGAKETQYF. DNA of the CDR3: TGTGCCAGTAGTATACGGGACAGCGGGGGGGCCAAAGAGACCCAGTACTTC.

As DNA, the CDR3 is TGTGCCAGCAGCCCTCCGGGACTAGCGGGAGGGCCGAAGGACGAGCAGTACTTC. Translating gives CASSPPGLAGGPKDEQYF. The rearrangement joins TRBV5-4 to TRBJ2-7, with 16 bases identical to TRBD2. CDR1 and CDR2 (germline): SGHNT, YYREEE (reference sequence). V was clipped by 4 bases and J by 5 bases; unmatched bases: 12. The CDR3 length is 18 residues.

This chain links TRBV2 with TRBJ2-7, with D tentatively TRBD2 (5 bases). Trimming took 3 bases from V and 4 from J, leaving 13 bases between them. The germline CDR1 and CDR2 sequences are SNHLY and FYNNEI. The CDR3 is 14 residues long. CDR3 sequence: CASSEARALYEQYF. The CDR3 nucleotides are TGTGCCAGCAGTGAGGCGAGGGCTCTGTACGAGCAGTACTTC.

CDR3 sequence: CASSFNSSPYEQYF. CDR3 coding DNA: TGTGCCAGCAGCTTCAACAGTTCGCCCTACGAGCAGTACTTC. V is TRBV11-2 and J is TRBJ2-7; D unresolved. Germline CDR1 reads SGHAT; CDR2 reads FQNNGV. This CDR3 region has 14 residues. Trimming shortened V by 3 bases and J by 2 bases, and 11 bases separated the two germline ends.

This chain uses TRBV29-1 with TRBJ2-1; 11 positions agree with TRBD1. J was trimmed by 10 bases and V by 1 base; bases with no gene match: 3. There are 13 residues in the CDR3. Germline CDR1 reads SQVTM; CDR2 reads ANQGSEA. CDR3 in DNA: TGCAGCGTTGAAGGAGGACAGGGGGCGGAGCAGTTCTTC. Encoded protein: CSVEGGQGAEQFF.

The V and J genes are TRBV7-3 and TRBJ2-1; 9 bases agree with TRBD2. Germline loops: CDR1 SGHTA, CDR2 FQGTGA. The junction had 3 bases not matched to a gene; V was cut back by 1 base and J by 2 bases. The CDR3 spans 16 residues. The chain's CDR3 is CASSLMAGGAYNEQFF. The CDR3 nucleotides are TGTGCCAGCAGCTTAATGGCGGGAGGGGCCTACAATGAGCAGTTCTTC.

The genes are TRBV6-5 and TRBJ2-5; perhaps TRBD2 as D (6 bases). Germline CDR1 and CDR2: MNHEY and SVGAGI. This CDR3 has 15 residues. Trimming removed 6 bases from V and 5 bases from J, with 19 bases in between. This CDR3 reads CASSWDGVSGETQYF. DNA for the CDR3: TGTGCCAGCAGCTGGGACGGAGTGAGCGGGGAGACCCAGTACTTC.

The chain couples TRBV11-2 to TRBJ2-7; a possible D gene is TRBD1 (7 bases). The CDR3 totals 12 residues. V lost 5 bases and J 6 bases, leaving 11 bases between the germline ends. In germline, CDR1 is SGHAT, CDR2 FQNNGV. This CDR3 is CASSQGGGEQYF. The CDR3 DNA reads TGTGCCAGCAGCCAGGGGGGAGGCGAGCAGTACTTC.

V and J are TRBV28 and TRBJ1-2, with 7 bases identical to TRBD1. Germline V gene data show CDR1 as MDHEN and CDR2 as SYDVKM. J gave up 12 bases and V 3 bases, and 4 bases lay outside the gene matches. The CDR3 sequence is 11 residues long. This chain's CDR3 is CASSLGQSHTF. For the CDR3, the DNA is TGTGCCAGCAGTTTGGGACAGTCCCACACCTTC.

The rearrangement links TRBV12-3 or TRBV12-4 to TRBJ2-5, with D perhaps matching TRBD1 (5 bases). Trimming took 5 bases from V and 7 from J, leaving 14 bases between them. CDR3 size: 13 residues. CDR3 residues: CASSPDLRGTQYF. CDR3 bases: TGTGCCAGCAGTCCGGACCTTAGGGGGACCCAGTACTTC.

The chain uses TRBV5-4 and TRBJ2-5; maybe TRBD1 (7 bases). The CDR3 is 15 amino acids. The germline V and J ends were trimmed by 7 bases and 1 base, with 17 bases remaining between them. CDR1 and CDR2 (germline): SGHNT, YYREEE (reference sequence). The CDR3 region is CASARSEGAQETQYF. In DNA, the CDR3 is TGTGCCAGCGCCCGGTCGGAGGGGGCCCAAGAGACCCAGTACTTC. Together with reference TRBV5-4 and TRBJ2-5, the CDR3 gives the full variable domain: ETGVTQSPTHLIKTRGQQVTLRCSSQSGHNTVSWYQQALGQGPQFIFQYYREEENGRGNFPPRFSGLQFPNYSSELNVNALELDDSALYLCASARSEGAQETQYFGPGTRLLVL.